This is a list of T cell receptor beta chains from one sample in a study of Ad26.COV2.S vaccination and SARS-CoV-2 variants. Only in-frame clones appear in the TCRdb table, and some are missing; sequencing was by immunoSEQ multiplex PCR. Among about 280,000 clones listed, around 87% were seen once. This material consisted of peripheral blood, taken in a trial of Ad26.COV2.S vaccine versus placebo. The receptors here all came from a person aged 18-65 years who received the Ad26.COV2.S COVID-19 vaccine or a placebo. CDR3s include the opening cysteine and the closing phenylalanine or tryptophan. Fields, in order: clone size, D gene, J gene, V gene, CDR3 DNA, CDR3 protein. A D gene is named only where the DNA matches it firmly. Expanded clones get a size class; other rows say once, few or many, or leave the size out.

clone size: -; D gene: -; J gene: TRBJ2-2; V gene: TRBV30; CDR3 DNA: TGTGCCTGGAGTGTAGGGGTTAGCACCGGGGAGCTGTTTTTT; CDR3 protein: CAWSVGVSTGELFF
clone size: -; D gene: -; J gene: TRBJ2-3; V gene: TRBV29-1; CDR3 DNA: TGCAGCGTTGAAGAAAGGAAACAGCCCATTTGGGATACGCAGTATTTT; CDR3 protein: CSVEERKQPIWDTQYF
clone size: -; D gene: -; J gene: TRBJ1-2; V gene: TRBV5-7; CDR3 DNA: TGTGCCAGCAGCAGAGGACCATCACTGACCTGGTATGGCTACACCTTC; CDR3 protein: CASSRGPSLTWYGYTF
clone size: -; D gene: TRBD2; J gene: TRBJ2-5; V gene: TRBV30; CDR3 DNA: TGTGCCTGGAGTGTGGGACTAGCGGGGGAAGAGACCCAGTACTTC; CDR3 protein: CAWSVGLAGEETQYF
clone size: -; D gene: TRBD1; J gene: TRBJ1-3; V gene: TRBV3-1/TRBV3-2; CDR3 DNA: TGTGCCAGCAGCTTCCGGACAGGGGCTGGAAACACCATATATTTT; CDR3 protein: CASSFRTGAGNTIYF
clone size: few; D gene: -; J gene: TRBJ1-6; V gene: TRBV9; CDR3 DNA: TGTGCCAGCAGCGAAAAGACGGTAGATAATTCACCCCTCCACTTT; CDR3 protein: CASSEKTVDNSPLHF
clone size: -; D gene: -; J gene: TRBJ1-5; V gene: TRBV5-1; CDR3 DNA: TGCGCCAGCAGCTTGTCGGGGGTAGGGCAGCCCCAGCATTTT; CDR3 protein: CASSLSGVGQPQHF
clone size: -; D gene: TRBD1; J gene: TRBJ1-1; V gene: TRBV5-1; CDR3 DNA: TGCGCCAGCAAATGGGGACAGGGGGGCCAGAACACTGAAGCTTTCTTT; CDR3 protein: CASKWGQGGQNTEAFF
clone size: -; D gene: TRBD1; J gene: TRBJ1-1; V gene: TRBV5-1; CDR3 DNA: TGCGCCAGCAGCGCGACCGGGACAGAATTGAACACTGAAGCTTTCTTT; CDR3 protein: CASSATGTELNTEAFF
clone size: -; D gene: -; J gene: TRBJ1-2; V gene: TRBV4-3; CDR3 DNA: TGCGCCAGCAGCCAAGGACCCGGGCAGAGCTATGGCTACACCTTC; CDR3 protein: CASSQGPGQSYGYTF
clone size: -; D gene: -; J gene: TRBJ2-7; V gene: TRBV5-1; CDR3 DNA: TGCGCCAGCAGCTTGGGTGGAGTTTCCTACGAGCAGTACTTC; CDR3 protein: CASSLGGVSYEQYF
clone size: -; D gene: -; J gene: TRBJ2-3; V gene: TRBV3-1/TRBV3-2; CDR3 DNA: TGTGCCAGCAGCCCGTCGGAATGGGGCCCTACGCAGTATTTT; CDR3 protein: CASSPSEWGPTQYF
clone size: -; D gene: TRBD1; J gene: TRBJ1-1; V gene: TRBV19; CDR3 DNA: TGTGCCAGTAGCGACAGGGGGAACACTGAAGCTTTCTTT; CDR3 protein: CASSDRGNTEAFF
clone size: -; D gene: -; J gene: TRBJ2-7; V gene: TRBV24-1; CDR3 DNA: TGTGCCACCAGTGATCCTCGACAGAGTCTCTACGAGCAGTACTTC; CDR3 protein: CATSDPRQSLYEQYF
clone size: -; D gene: TRBD2; J gene: TRBJ2-1; V gene: TRBV6-6; CDR3 DNA: TGTGCCAGCAGTTACACGGCGGGGGGTAACAATGAGCAGTTCTTC; CDR3 protein: CASSYTAGGNNEQFF